This T cell receptor (beta chain) was identified in a study of blood T cell repertoires in COVID-19. Study in general: The cDNA or gDNA used as material had been derived from T cells, B-cell-depleted T cells, or PBMCs.

With 5 bases removed from V and 3 bases from J, the gap between germline ends came to 20 bases. The CDR3 contains 16 residues. Germline CDR1 reads MDHEN; CDR2 reads SYDVKM. Some clones are missing from TCRdb's copy, which holds only in-frame ones; the method was immunoSEQ multiplex PCR. Of about 140,000 clones in the sample, about 70% were seen once. The specimen was peripheral blood. This rearrangement joins TRBV28 to TRBJ2-7; perhaps TRBD1 as D (6 bases). This sequence was found in a man older than 75 with acute or convalescent COVID-19. The CDR3: CASSPSRRAGDYEQYF. CDR3 nucleotide sequence: TGTGCCAGCAGTCCATCCAGGCGGGCAGGGGACTACGAGCAGTACTTC.